The clone carrying this TCR beta chain was observed once. The record originates from a study of blood T cell repertoires in COVID-19. At the level of the study: The analysed material was cDNA or gDNA that came from T cells, B-cell-depleted T cells, or PBMCs.

Authors' data handling: By means of reference gene primer amplification, nucleated cell counts were estimated. This table comes from immunoSEQ multiplex PCR, and its TCRdb copy is limited to in-frame clones, with some not included. The DNA gave D and trimming, while V, J and clone size come from that table. Here the sample spans approximately 460,000 clones, roughly 87% being singletons. Patients in Seattle were enrolled during active infection, then followed longitudinally. This TCR came from a man aged 18 to 29 with COVID-19, enrolled during active disease. The sample comprised peripheral blood.

This chain's CDR3 is CASSPQGSGTDTQYF. The CDR3 coding sequence is TGTGCCAGCAGCCCCCAGGGGTCCGGCACAGATACGCAGTATTTT. The rearrangement joins TRBV5-8 to TRBJ2-3; D may be TRBD1 (6 bases). Looked up from germline, CDR1 is SGHTS and CDR2 is YDEGEE. Trimming removed 4 bases from V and 1 base from J, with 13 bases in between. The CDR3 is 15 amino acids.